These 26 T cell receptor beta chains originate from one sample sequenced in a study of OX40 agonist ivuxolimab in advanced cancers. Generated by immunoSEQ multiplex PCR, the TCRdb table keeps only in-frame clones and is missing some. Altogether about 67,000 clones are present, 80% to 95% being singletons, with the ten largest covering 2% to 2.5%. Sequenced material: CD4+ or CD8+ T cells sorted from blood, taken in a trial of the OX40 agonist ivuxolimab. Every receptor here comes from an adult with an advanced solid tumor such as melanoma, head and neck, liver or kidney cancer.

This chain joins TRBV28 and TRBJ1-2; perhaps TRBD1 as D (5 bases). The CDR3 runs to 14 residues. Deletions cut 3 bases from V and 8 bases from J, with 16 bases between. Germline values: CDR1 MDHEN, CDR2 SYDVKM. The CDR3 nucleotides read TGTGCCAGCAGTTTGTTGCGCCAGGGAGGGGGCTACACCTTC. Translation: CASSLLRQGGGYTF.

J is TRBJ2-5 and V is TRBV11-1; D tentatively fits TRBD1 or TRBD2 (6 bases each). The V end lost 1 base, the J end lost 4 bases, and 22 bases lay between the germline ends. The CDR3 extends over 18 amino acids. Germline CDR1 reads SGHAT; CDR2 reads FQDESV (reference sequence). CDR3 sequence (DNA): TGTGCCAGCAGCTTAGGTGATTTGCGGGACATGAGAGGAGAGACCCAGTACTTC. Encoded protein: CASSLGDLRDMRGETQYF.

The genes are TRBV19 and TRBJ1-2, with D possibly being TRBD1 (5 bases). CDR1 is LNHDA, CDR2 SQIVND, per germline (reference sequence). The CDR3 consists of 12 residues. With 0 bases removed from V and 11 bases from J, the gap between germline ends came to 10 bases. Written as DNA, the CDR3 is TGTGCCAGTAGTATAGAAACAGGAACGTACACCTTC. Translated: CASSIETGTYTF.

The chain joins TRBV9 to TRBJ2-3; 8 bases map to TRBD2. CDR3 size: 18 residues. Germline-derived CDR1 and CDR2 are SGDLS and YYNGEE. The trim removed 0 bases at V and 4 bases at J, leaving 13 bases unmatched. CDR3 sequence reads: CASSVGPGTSMTADTQYF. The CDR3 DNA sequence: TGTGCCAGCAGCGTAGGCCCCGGGACTAGTATGACTGCAGATACGCAGTATTTT. Together with reference TRBV9 and TRBJ2-3, the CDR3 gives the full variable domain: DSGVTQTPKHLITATGQRVTLRCSPRSGDLSVYWYQQSLDQGLQFLIQYYNGEERAKGNILERFSAQQFPDLHSELNLSSLELGDSALYFCASSVGPGTSMTADTQYFGPGTRLTVL.

The rearrangement uses TRBV29-1 and TRBJ2-7, with 11 bases identical to TRBD2. Germline V gene lookup returns CDR1 SQVTM and CDR2 ANQGSEA. This CDR3 is built from 14 residues. V trimming: 5 bases; J trimming: 2 bases; junction bases outside the gene matches: 5. CDR3 nucleotide sequence: TGCAGCGTTTTATTAGCGGGAGGGACCTACGAGCAGTACTTC. Translating gives CSVLLAGGTYEQYF.

This chain uses TRBV19 with TRBJ2-3; 9 nucleotides match TRBD2. This CDR3 spans 15 amino acids. V was clipped by 6 bases and J by 5 bases; unmatched bases: 9. Germline V CDR1 and CDR2: LNHDA, SQIVND (reference sequence). This chain's CDR3 is CASRPPGLAGDTQYF. The CDR3 DNA reads TGTGCCAGTAGGCCACCGGGACTAGCTGGAGATACGCAGTATTTT.

The chain combines TRBV5-5 with TRBJ2-3; D is unclear. This CDR3 comprises 12 residues. Trimming removed 7 bases from V and 1 base from J, with 7 bases in between. Germline CDR1 reads SGHKS; CDR2 reads YYEKEE (reference sequence). The CDR3 protein is CASQPGTDTQYF. CDR3 nucleotides: TGTGCCAGCCAACCCGGCACAGATACGCAGTATTTT.

The chain carries TRBV5-4 and TRBJ1-2, with D unclear. Germline CDR1 is SGHNT and CDR2 is YYREEE (reference sequence). Trimming took 1 base from V and 4 from J, leaving 8 bases between them. The CDR3 runs to 13 residues. Here the CDR3 reads CASSLNGFYGYTF. The CDR3 region has the DNA TGTGCCAGCAGCTTGAATGGCTTCTATGGCTACACCTTC.

The chain employs TRBV19 and TRBJ2-7; D unclear. Trimming removed 4 bases from V and 6 bases from J, with 10 bases in between. Germline V gene sequence: CDR1 LNHDA, CDR2 SQIVND (reference sequence). The CDR3 extends over 12 amino acids. CDR3: CASSRLTGEQYF. CDR3 nucleotide sequence: TGTGCCAGTAGTAGGTTGACGGGCGAGCAGTACTTC. Supplemented by reference TRBV19 and TRBJ2-7, the full variable domain reads DGGITQSPKYLFRKEGQNVTLSCEQNLNHDAMYWYRQDPGQGLRLIYYSQIVNDFQKGDIAEGYSVSREKKESFPLTVTSAQKNPTAFYLCASSRLTGEQYFGPGTRLTVT.

The chain employs TRBV28 and TRBJ2-5; D may be TRBD1 (5 bases). The length of the CDR3 is 15 residues. V lost 5 bases to trimming and J lost 2 bases, with 15 bases between them. CDR1 is MDHEN, CDR2 SYDVKM, per germline. The DNA of the CDR3 is TGTGCCAGCAGTACGCCTGACAGACGTCAAGAGACCCAGTACTTC. Translation gives CASSTPDRRQETQYF. Based on the CDR3 plus reference TRBV28 and TRBJ2-5, the full variable domain is DVKVTQSSRYLVKRTGEKVFLECVQDMDHENMFWYRQDPGLGLRLIYFSYDVKMKEKGDIPEGYSVSREKKERFSLILESASTNQTSMYLCASSTPDRRQETQYFGPGTRLLVL.

This rearrangement joins TRBV6-4 to TRBJ2-3; TRBD1 might be the D (5 bases). Trimming pared 2 bases from V and 0 bases from J, leaving 9 bases between. The CDR3 contains 15 residues. The V gene's germline CDR1 is MRHNA and CDR2 SNTAGT. The CDR3 DNA reads TGTGCCAGCAGTGACCGGCCAGGGAGCACAGATACGCAGTATTTT. Translated: CASSDRPGSTDTQYF.

J is TRBJ2-7 and V is TRBV7-9; D ambiguous. Trimming shortened V by 2 bases and J by 5 bases, and 10 bases separated the two germline ends. Germline CDR1 reads SEHNR; CDR2 reads FQNEAQ (reference sequence). The CDR3 extends over 13 amino acids. CDR3 protein: CASSLRVPHEQYF. The DNA of the CDR3 is TGTGCCAGCAGCTTAAGGGTACCCCACGAGCAGTACTTC.

This clone appeared a single time. The chain carries TRBV7-8 and TRBJ2-5; D gene ambiguous. V shed 1 base and J shed 4 bases, with 7 bases lying between them. CDR1 is SGHVS, CDR2 FQNEAQ, per germline. The CDR3 has 13 amino acids. DNA for the CDR3: TGTGCCAGCAGCTTAGGGCCCCTAGAGACCCAGTACTTC. This sequence encodes CASSLGPLETQYF.

This rearrangement joins TRBV6-4 to TRBJ2-2, with D perhaps matching TRBD1 (6 bases). CDR1 is MRHNA and CDR2 is SNTAGT in the germline V gene. Trimming removed 4 bases from V and 0 bases from J, with 15 bases in between. There are 17 residues in the CDR3. For the CDR3, the DNA is TGTGCCAGCAGTGGACGTCTGGGGGCTCCGAACACCGGGGAGCTGTTTTTT. Protein: CASSGRLGAPNTGELFF.

The chain couples TRBV10-3 to TRBJ1-1, with D perhaps matching TRBD1 (5 bases). Trimming removed 0 bases from V and 5 bases from J, with 10 bases in between. Germline-derived CDR1 and CDR2 are ENHRY and SYGVKD. The CDR3 has 14 residues. In DNA form, the CDR3 reads TGTGCCATCAGTGAGTCTTTAGGGGCAACTGAAGCTTTCTTT. This sequence encodes CAISESLGATEAFF.

The CDR3 DNA reads TGTGCCAGCTCACCACCAGGGACATCCTACGAGCAGTACTTC. This translates into CASSPPGTSYEQYF. The chain employs TRBV18 and TRBJ2-7, with D perhaps matching TRBD1 (6 bases). The germline V gene has CDR1 KGHSH and CDR2 LQKENI. The CDR3 covers 14 residues. V lost 0 bases and J 1 base, leaving 7 bases between the germline ends.

The chain has TRBV14 and TRBJ2-1; possibly TRBD2 for D (6 bases). V lost 0 bases and J 7 bases, leaving 16 bases between the germline ends. The germline gives CDR1 SGHDN, CDR2 FVKESK. This CDR3 region has 16 residues. CDR3 in amino acids: CASSQDGTPRRNEQFF. DNA of the CDR3: TGTGCCAGCAGCCAAGACGGGACTCCAAGGAGAAATGAGCAGTTCTTC.

This clone was counted a single time. This rearrangement joins TRBV11-2 to TRBJ2-5; D not certain. In germline, CDR1 is SGHAT, CDR2 FQNNGV. CDR3 size: 13 residues. V shed 1 base and J shed 5 bases, with 8 bases lying between them. The CDR3 loop reads CASSLGGWETQYF. The CDR3 region has the DNA TGTGCCAGCAGCTTAGGTGGTTGGGAGACCCAGTACTTC. Combining the CDR3 with reference TRBV11-2 and TRBJ2-5 gives the whole variable domain EAGVAQSPRYKIIEKRQSVAFWCNPISGHATLYWYQQILGQGPKLLIQFQNNGVVDDSQLPKDRFSAERLKGVDSTLKIQPAKLEDSAVYLCASSLGGWETQYFGPGTRLLVL.

In DNA form, the CDR3 reads TGTGCCAGCAGTGAACAGGGTGACACCGGGGAGCTGTTTTTT. It yields the protein CASSEQGDTGELFF. The chain recombines TRBV2 with TRBJ2-2, with a possible D match to TRBD1 (5 bases). In germline, CDR1 is SNHLY, CDR2 FYNNEI. Trimming stripped 2 bases from V and 3 bases from J, with 7 bases between. This CDR3 is built from 14 residues.

This chain links TRBV6-5 with TRBJ1-2; D possibly corresponds to TRBD1 (5 bases). Germline V gives CDR1 MNHEY, CDR2 SVGAGI. The V and J ends lost 5 bases and 4 bases respectively, with 14 bases between them. This CDR3 is built from 14 residues. CDR3 sequence reads: CASSRGEFPYGYTF. The CDR3 DNA sequence: TGTGCCAGCAGTCGAGGGGAGTTCCCCTATGGCTACACCTTC.

The V and J genes are TRBV28 and TRBJ1-6; 7 bases agree with TRBD1. CDR3 size: 14 residues. From germline, CDR1 is MDHEN and CDR2 SYDVKM. Losses at the gene ends were 5 bases for V and 4 bases for J; bases not matched to a gene: 2. CDR3 DNA sequence: TGTGCCAGCAGTCCAGGGGGTTATAATTCACCCCTCCACTTT. The encoded protein is CASSPGGYNSPLHF.

J is TRBJ2-5 and V is TRBV12-5, with 12 bases that match TRBD1. CDR3 length: 15 amino acids. Trimming removed 6 bases from V and 4 bases from J; junction bases left unmatched: 6. The germline gives CDR1 LGHNT, CDR2 FRNRAP. The CDR3 DNA reads as TGTGCTAGTGGACCCGGGACAGGGGGCCGAGAGACCCAGTACTTC. Encoded protein: CASGPGTGGRETQYF. Supplemented by reference TRBV12-5 and TRBJ2-5, the full variable domain reads DARVTQTPRHKVTEMGQEVTMRCQPILGHNTVFWYRQTMMQGLELLAYFRNRAPLDDSGMPKDRFSAEMPDATLATLKIQPSEPRDSAVYFCASGPGTGGRETQYFGPGTRLLVL.

The rearrangement joins TRBV7-8 to TRBJ2-7; D gene unclear. The germline gives CDR1 SGHVS, CDR2 FQNEAQ. The V end lost 2 bases, the J end lost 2 bases, and 7 bases lay between the germline ends. The CDR3 runs 13 residues. CDR3 loop: CASSLSGPYEQYF. For the CDR3, the DNA is TGTGCCAGCAGCTTATCCGGCCCCTACGAGCAGTACTTC. Variable domain in full (rest from reference TRBV7-8 and TRBJ2-7): GAGVSQSPRYKVAKRGQDVALRCDPISGHVSLFWYQQALGQGPEFLTYFQNEAQLDKSGLPSDRFFAERPEGSVSTLKIQRTQQEDSAVYLCASSLSGPYEQYFGPGTRLTVT.

The V call is TRBV7-2, the J call TRBJ2-4; TRBD1 is a possible D gene (5 bases). The germline V gene encodes CDR1 SGHTA and CDR2 FQGNSA. The CDR3 has 14 residues. V dropped 5 bases and J dropped 0 bases, with 8 bases sitting between them. The CDR3 spells CASSQTEAKNIQYF. CDR3 coding DNA: TGTGCCAGCAGCCAGACAGAAGCCAAAAACATTCAGTACTTC.

This chain's CDR3 is CASSLGAGTGKTGELFF. The CDR3 bases are TGTGCCAGCAGTTTAGGGGCCGGGACAGGGAAAACCGGGGAGCTGTTTTTT. The chain joins TRBV28 to TRBJ2-2; 9 nucleotides line up with TRBD1. V shed 2 bases, J shed 5 bases, and the junction held 9 bases outside the gene matches. The CDR3 is 17 residues long. Germline V lookup: CDR1 MDHEN, CDR2 SYDVKM.

This clone was seen a single time. The chain has TRBV6-1 and TRBJ2-3; tentative D call: TRBD2 (5 bases). Trimming left V 3 bases short and J 2 bases short, with 15 bases between. The CDR3 length is 16 residues. Germline V gene data show CDR1 as MNHNS and CDR2 as SASEGT. The CDR3 nucleotides read TGTGCCAGCAGTGACGTTTTCGGGGTGAACACAGATACGCAGTATTTT. This sequence encodes CASSDVFGVNTDTQYF.